The next 20 T cell receptor beta chains were all read from a single sample in a study of CD39 and CD103 CD8 tumor-infiltrating T cells (dated by TCRdb to the late 2010s). The library was generated by the immunoSEQ multiplex PCR assay. As stored in TCRdb, this immuneACCESS dataset retains in-frame rearrangements with V and J assigned. A fraction of the clones does not appear; measured against another copy, unresolved V genes explain less than half of the discrepancy, and the remainder lacks a known reason. The sample table holds about 2,400 clones, of which approximately 72% were seen once. The ten largest account for 10% to 15% of the sample. The sequencing sample was made of CD39- CD103- CD8+ T cells sorted from the tumor. The cell subset or site label corresponds to: CD103-CD39- double-negative CD45RA- CD8 T cells. All receptors come from a human donor with head and neck squamous cell carcinoma.

This chain joins TRBV28 and TRBJ1-5; unclear D gene. V lost 10 bases, J lost 3 bases, and 16 bases lay in between. CDR3 length equals 14 residues. Germline loops: CDR1 MDHEN, CDR2 SYDVKM. The CDR3 bases are TGTGCCAACAGCCTCGGAGGGTTCAATCAGCCCCAGCATTTT. Translation: CANSLGGFNQPQHF. Complete variable domain (other parts from reference TRBV28 and TRBJ1-5): DVKVTQSSRYLVKRTGEKVFLECVQDMDHENMFWYRQDPGLGLRLIYFSYDVKMKEKGDIPEGYSVSREKKERFSLILESASTNQTSMYLCANSLGGFNQPQHFGDGTRLSIL.

This clone was seen a handful of times. This sequence joins TRBV7-9 and TRBJ1-1; D remains unclear. The CDR3 length is 13 residues. Per germline, CDR1 SEHNR and CDR2 FQNEAQ (reference sequence). V lost 6 bases, J lost 2 bases, and 10 bases lay in between. DNA for the CDR3: TGTGCCAGCAGAAGGTCTCCTAACACTGAAGCTTTCTTT. It is translated as CASRRSPNTEAFF.

The chain joins TRBV7-2 to TRBJ2-5, with TRBD2 matching 7 bases. The germline V gene has CDR1 SGHTA and CDR2 FQGNSA. J lost 7 bases, V lost 7 bases, and 9 bases had no gene match. There are 13 residues in the CDR3. The CDR3 here is CASTTGGSSTQYF. In DNA, the CDR3 is TGTGCCAGCACCACCGGGGGGTCTTCGACCCAGTACTTC.

V and J are TRBV5-1 and TRBJ2-7; D remains ambiguous. CDR3 length: 16 amino acids. V was trimmed by 0 bases and J by 2 bases, leaving 15 bases between them. The germline gives CDR1 SGHRS, CDR2 YFSETQ. The CDR3 DNA sequence: TGCGCCAGCAGCTTGGTTCCTATCGCACAGACCTACGAGCAGTACTTC. As protein: CASSLVPIAQTYEQYF.

V gene TRBV2 combines with J gene TRBJ1-2; D is uncertain. Trimming removed 2 bases at V and 5 bases at J, with 9 bases between. The CDR3 sequence is 13 residues long. Per germline, CDR1 SNHLY and CDR2 FYNNEI. In DNA form, the CDR3 reads TGTGCCAGCAGTGAAACCCCGACATATGGCTACACCTTC. This sequence encodes CASSETPTYGYTF.

The chain has TRBV19 and TRBJ2-7; tentative D call: TRBD2 (5 bases). The length of the CDR3 is 13 residues. Germline-derived CDR1 and CDR2 are LNHDA and SQIVND (reference sequence). The V and J ends lost 3 bases and 6 bases respectively, with 12 bases between them. The CDR3 loop is CASSINAGGEQYF. In nucleotides, the CDR3 is TGTGCCAGTAGTATCAATGCGGGCGGCGAGCAGTACTTC.

Written as DNA, the CDR3 is TGTGCCAGCAGCCCAGGGACAGATCATGTAAACTATGGCTACACCTTC. Encoded protein: CASSPGTDHVNYGYTF. The chain has TRBV7-6 and TRBJ1-2; 7 positions agree with TRBD1. Germline loops: CDR1 SGHVS, CDR2 FNYEAQ. V gave up 5 bases and J gave up 2 bases; unmatched junction bases: 11. The CDR3 length is 16 residues.

This chain uses TRBV4-1 with TRBJ2-3; a weak D match, TRBD1 (5 bases). Per germline, CDR1 MGHRA and CDR2 YSYEKL. This CDR3 contains 15 residues. Trimming shortened V by 1 base and J by 6 bases, and 14 bases separated the two germline ends. CDR3 sequence reads: CASSQAPRVWDTQYF. CDR3 DNA: TGCGCCAGCAGCCAAGCTCCCAGGGTGTGGGATACGCAGTATTTT.

The rearrangement uses TRBV30 and TRBJ1-2; 7 positions match TRBD1. Germline-derived CDR1 and CDR2 are GTSNPN and SVGIG (reference sequence). CDR3 length equals 16 residues. Unmatched junction bases numbered 7, after V lost 0 bases and J lost 0 bases. CDR3 sequence: CAWSVVGTAANYGYTF. The CDR3 coding sequence is TGTGCCTGGAGTGTAGTTGGGACAGCAGCTAACTATGGCTACACCTTC.

V is TRBV7-8 and J is TRBJ2-2; D unresolved. The V end was cut by 3 bases, the J end by 1 base, with 12 bases between. There are 16 residues in the CDR3. Germline assignment: CDR1 SGHVS and CDR2 FQNEAQ. The CDR3 DNA sequence: TGTGCCAGCAGCTTCCCCGCTGGTTGGAACACCGGGGAGCTGTTTTTT. It is translated as CASSFPAGWNTGELFF. The full variable domain, completed using reference TRBV7-8 and TRBJ2-2, is GAGVSQSPRYKVAKRGQDVALRCDPISGHVSLFWYQQALGQGPEFLTYFQNEAQLDKSGLPSDRFFAERPEGSVSTLKIQRTQQEDSAVYLCASSFPAGWNTGELFFGEGSRLTVL.

This clone came up once. V and J are TRBV5-8 and TRBJ2-5; D is unclear. This CDR3 contains 15 residues. The germline V gene has CDR1 SGHTS and CDR2 YDEGEE. Trimming took 2 bases from V and 3 from J, leaving 14 bases between them. The CDR3 DNA is TGTGCCAGCAGCTTCGAGAGGAGAGAAAAAGAGACCCAGTACTTC. Translation: CASSFERREKETQYF.

This chain joins TRBV5-1 and TRBJ2-7, with D perhaps being TRBD1 or TRBD2 (5 bases each). Deletions cut 5 bases from V and 5 bases from J, with 14 bases between. CDR1 SGHRS and CDR2 YFSETQ come from the germline V gene. The CDR3 covers 13 residues. The CDR3 region has the DNA TGCGCCAGCAGGGGGCAGGGAGTCAACGAGCAGTACTTC. It codes for CASRGQGVNEQYF.

The chain is built from TRBV6-1 and TRBJ2-2; no firm D call. This CDR3 spans 14 amino acids. Per the germline V gene, CDR1 is MNHNS and CDR2 is SASEGT. Trimming pared 6 bases from V and 5 bases from J, leaving 13 bases between. The CDR3 nucleotides are TGTGCCAGCAGAGACTTTAGGGAAACCGGGGAGCTGTTTTTT. Translated, it gives CASRDFRETGELFF.

The V and J genes are TRBV7-9 and TRBJ2-1; 13 bases align to TRBD2. CDR3 length: 17 residues. The germline V gene encodes CDR1 SEHNR and CDR2 FQNEAQ (reference sequence). The J segment lost 5 bases and the V segment lost 5 bases, leaving 9 bases of the junction unmatched. CDR3 region: CASSRTSGGAGDNEQFF. For the CDR3, the DNA is TGTGCCAGCAGCCGAACTAGCGGGGGGGCCGGTGACAATGAGCAGTTCTTC.

The rearrangement uses TRBV6-6 and TRBJ2-2; the D is unclear. The ends were cut back, 8 bases at V and 5 bases at J, with 6 bases in the middle. This CDR3 contains 11 residues. CDR1 and CDR2 (germline): MNHNY, SVGAGI (reference sequence). This CDR3 is CASSFTGELFF. The CDR3 coding sequence is TGTGCCAGCTCGTTTACCGGGGAGCTGTTTTTT.

The rearrangement uses TRBV6-6 and TRBJ2-7, with a weak D call TRBD1 (7 bases). Germline loops: CDR1 MNHNY, CDR2 SVGAGI (reference sequence). This CDR3 has 14 residues. V gave up 5 bases and J gave up 6 bases, with 17 bases separating them. In nucleotides, the CDR3 is TGTGCCAGCAGTCCCACCGGAGGGGGCGGCGAGCAGTACTTC. Residues: CASSPTGGGGEQYF.

The rearrangement joins TRBV28 to TRBJ1-6; D perhaps matches TRBD1 (5 bases). V was shortened by 8 bases and J by 1 base, with 12 bases between the two germline ends. The CDR3 consists of 15 residues. The germline V gene encodes CDR1 MDHEN and CDR2 SYDVKM. CDR3 coding DNA: TGTGCCAGCGCCATGGGGGAGTCCTATAATTCACCCCTCCACTTT. This gives the protein CASAMGESYNSPLHF.

J is TRBJ2-5 and V is TRBV19; 11 bases match TRBD2. Germline loops: CDR1 LNHDA, CDR2 SQIVND (reference sequence). This CDR3 is 15 amino acids long. Losses at the gene ends were 7 bases for V and 5 bases for J; bases not matched to a gene: 9. This chain's CDR3 is CASKALAGGPETQYF. DNA of the CDR3: TGTGCCAGTAAGGCCCTAGCGGGGGGCCCGGAGACCCAGTACTTC.

The CDR3 nucleotides are TGCGCCAGCAGCCAAGGAGTCGGCGGGGGGGCCAACGAGCAGTACTTC. Translation gives CASSQGVGGGANEQYF. The rearrangement links TRBV4-1 to TRBJ2-7, with 9 bases aligning to TRBD2. Trimming took 1 base from V and 5 from J; bases not matched to a gene: 9. CDR1 is MGHRA and CDR2 is YSYEKL in the germline V gene. The CDR3 contains 16 residues.

This chain connects TRBV19 to TRBJ1-6; weak D call: TRBD1 (5 bases). Trimming left V 10 bases short and J 7 bases short, with 14 bases between. This CDR3 has 13 residues. Germline V gene lookup returns CDR1 LNHDA and CDR2 SQIVND (reference sequence). The CDR3 coding sequence is TGTGCCACCGGTGGGGGTTGGAATTCACCCCTCCACTTT. It is translated as CATGGGWNSPLHF.